This T cell receptor (beta chain) was captured by sequencing in a study of T cell changes during pregnancy in multiple sclerosis. The CDR3 covers 15 residues. From germline, CDR1 is KGHSH and CDR2 LQKENI. V was pared by 1 base and J by 5 bases, with 4 bases of the junction left unmatched. The repertoire was sequenced with immunoSEQ multiplex PCR; TCRdb's copy has only in-frame clones and lacks some. Of approximately 22,000 clones in the sample, around 89% were seen once. This clone appeared once. Sequenced here: CD4+ T cells from peripheral blood mononuclear cells, sampled in the first trimester of pregnancy. This sequence was found in a female donor in good health, enrolled as a control in a pregnancy study. J is TRBJ1-5 and V is TRBV18, with TRBD1 matching over 8 bases. The CDR3 reads CASSPLGTGDQPQHF. DNA of the CDR3: TGTGCCAGCTCACCACTCGGGACAGGAGATCAGCCCCAGCATTTT.